Shown below are 27 T cell receptor beta chains from a single sample sequenced in a study of tissue T cells after allogeneic stem cell transplantation. As to time point: mouse harvest day 7 after allogeneic transplant. Each mouse received 10^7 T-cell-depleted marrow cells plus 10^6 splenic CD5+ T cells by tail vein. This table comes from immunoSEQ multiplex PCR, and its TCRdb copy is limited to in-frame clones, with some not included. The repertoire holds over 5,000 clones, roughly half seen once, with 6% to 8.5% in the top ten. Sequenced sample: gut tissue. These receptors were obtained from a female BALB/c mouse given C57BL/6 T cells with graft-versus-host disease after an allogeneic hematopoietic cell transplant.

A note on this clone: The genes and germline here are from mouse. CDR3 in amino acids: CASSLQGSGNTLYF. CDR3 bases read: TGTGCCAGCAGTTTACAGGGTTCTGGAAATACGCTCTAT. This chain connects TRBV15 to TRBJ1-3; TRBD1 is a possible D gene (5 bases). The CDR3 is cut off 1 residue early in the read; its end comes from the germline J gene. The V gene lost 2 bases and the J gene lost 0 bases, with 5 bases spanning the gap. The germline V gene encodes CDR1 SGHND and CDR2 FRSKSL. CDR3 length: 14 amino acids.

Worth noting for this clone: These gene names are mouse names. With the read ending 1 residue before the CDR3 end, the germline J gene is used to fill in that end. The gene calls are TRBV16 and TRBJ2-2, with 12 bases identical to TRBD2. The V and J ends lost 8 bases and 4 bases, in that order; junction bases with no gene match: 2. Germline-derived CDR1 and CDR2 are SGHSA and FRNQAP. The CDR3 runs to 14 residues. The part of the CDR3 DNA that was read is TGTGCAAGCCGGGACTGGGGGGTCACCGGGCAGCTCTAC. It yields the protein CASRDWGVTGQLY. The CDR3, in full, reads CASRDWGVTGQLYF.

As to this clone: Genes and germline come from the mouse. The observed sequence ends 1 residue before the CDR3 terminus, with the missing tail filled in from the germline J gene. The chain links TRBV13-2 to TRBJ1-1; 8 bases align to TRBD1. V gave up 0 bases and J gave up 8 bases; unmatched junction bases: 0. Germline-derived CDR1 and CDR2 are NNHNN and SYGAGS (reference sequence). CDR3 length: 12 residues. The sequenced part of the CDR3 DNA is TGTGCCAGCGGTGATGGGGACAGGGAAGTCTTC. This codes for CASGDGDREVF. The CDR3 as a whole reads CASGDGDREVFF.

With regard to this clone: All gene names here are mouse names. The CDR3 end falls 1 residue outside the read, so it is completed with the germline J gene. The chain links TRBV19 to TRBJ1-6; 11 bases map to TRBD1. TRBJ1-6 is identified as an open reading frame with a role that is uncertain. The germline gives CDR1 FNHDT, CDR2 SITEND (reference sequence). The J segment lost 4 bases and the V segment lost 5 bases, leaving 2 bases of the junction unmatched. CDR3 size: 15 residues. The CDR3 loop reads CASRDRGPYNSPLYF. The CDR3 bases that were read are TGTGCCAGCAGGGACAGGGGGCCTTATAATTCGCCCCTCTAC.

A word on this clone: Any gene name here is a mouse gene name. The DNA ends 1 residue before the CDR3 does, and the rest of the CDR3 is filled in from the germline J gene. The chain uses TRBV15 and TRBJ2-3; D is ambiguous. V was pared by 3 bases and J by 4 bases, with 5 bases between. Germline CDR1 is SGHND and CDR2 is FRSKSL. This CDR3 comprises 12 residues. CDR3 bases read: TGTGCCAGCAGTTTGAGGACAGAAACGCTGTAT. Protein product: CASSLRTETLY. The complete CDR3 reads CASSLRTETLYF.

On this clone: Gene names follow the mouse nomenclature. The read falls 1 residue short of the CDR3 end, and the missing part is taken from the germline J gene. The rearrangement uses TRBV29 and TRBJ1-1; a possible D gene is TRBD1 (6 bases). The V gene's germline CDR1 is MSHET and CDR2 SYDVDS. The CDR3 runs 14 residues. V lost 5 bases and J lost 0, with 10 bases in between. The covered CDR3 bases are TGTGCTAGCAGTACAGGGCCTGCAAACACAGAAGTCTTC. This encodes CASSTGPANTEVF. The entire CDR3 protein reads CASSTGPANTEVFF. The full variable domain, completed using reference TRBV29 and TRBJ1-1, is DMKVTQMPRYLIKRMGENVLLECGQDMSHETMYWYRQDPGLGLQLIYISYDVDSNSEGDIPKGYRVSRKKREHFSLILDSAKTNQTSVYFCASSTGPANTEVFFGKGTRLTVV.

This clone was counted between two and nine times. The gene names here belong to mouse. Read data end 1 residue before the CDR3 end; the end is taken from the germline J gene. The V call is TRBV12-1, the J call TRBJ1-6; D ambiguous. TRBJ1-6 is an ORF for which the function is uncertain. The V end lost 0 bases, the J end lost 3 bases, and 5 bases lay between the germline ends. Germline CDR1 and CDR2: SGHSN and HYEKVE. The CDR3 runs 14 residues. The chain's CDR3 is CASSLDNYNSPLYF. CDR3 DNA, as far as it was read: TGTGCCAGCTCTCTCGACAACTATAATTCGCCCCTCTAC.

This clone was observed a single time. Genes and germline come from the mouse. The read falls 1 residue short of the CDR3 end, and the missing part is taken from the germline J gene. V gene TRBV26 combines with J gene TRBJ2-5; D may correspond to TRBD1 or TRBD2 (5 bases each). The germline V and J ends were trimmed by 2 bases and 0 bases, with 12 bases remaining between them. This CDR3 has 16 residues. CDR1 is KGHPV and CDR2 is FQNQEV in the germline V gene (reference sequence). This CDR3 reads CASSLGWGFNQDTQYF. CDR3 DNA (partial): TGTGCCAGCAGTCTGGGATGGGGCTTTAACCAAGACACCCAGTAC.

With respect to this clone: All gene names here are mouse names. With the read ending 1 residue before the CDR3 end, the germline J gene is used to fill in that end. This chain connects TRBV26 to TRBJ2-7; 10 bases map to TRBD2. CDR3 length: 16 residues. Looked up from germline, CDR1 is KGHPV and CDR2 is FQNQEV (reference sequence). Trimming at V came to 4 bases and at J to 0 bases, leaving 6 bases not matched to a gene. Here the CDR3 reads CASSPRLGGPSYEQYF. The part of the CDR3 DNA that was read is TGTGCCAGCAGTCCGCGACTGGGGGGTCCCTCCTATGAACAGTAC.

Concerning this clone itself: Any gene name here is a mouse gene name. The sequenced fragment ends 1 residue before the CDR3 boundary, so the rest is inferred from the germline J gene. The sample contains more than one DNA sequence encoding this CDR3. The chain employs TRBV14 and TRBJ2-4, with D uncertain. Looked up from germline, CDR1 is SGHDT and CDR2 is FRDEAV. CDR3 length equals 13 residues. V was clipped by 1 base and J by 0 bases, with 3 bases between them. CDR3 amino acids: CASSFDSQNTLYF. CDR3 DNA, as far as it was read: TGTGCCAGCAGTTTCGATAGTCAAAACACCTTGTAC.

Turning to this clone: Gene names denote mouse genes. The read halts 1 residue ahead of the CDR3 end, with the missing end drawn from the germline J gene. V usage is TRBV19 and J usage is TRBJ2-4; D unresolved. CDR1 is FNHDT and CDR2 is SITEND in the germline V gene (reference sequence). Between the trimmed V and J ends, which lost 4 bases and 0 bases, there was a span of 9 bases. The CDR3 contains 14 residues. This CDR3 reads CASSPDTSQNTLYF. CDR3 DNA (partial): TGTGCCAGCAGTCCCGACACTAGTCAAAACACCTTGTAC.

This clone was detected only a few times. Genes and germline come from the mouse. The sequenced fragment ends 1 residue before the CDR3 boundary, so the rest is inferred from the germline J gene. The chain has TRBV26 and TRBJ1-4; 7 nucleotides align to TRBD1. Germline lookup yields CDR1 KGHPV and CDR2 FQNQEV (reference sequence). The V segment lost 2 bases and the J segment 0 bases; nucleotides outside the gene matches: 3. The CDR3 has 16 residues. The sequenced CDR3 bases are TGTGCCAGCAGTCTGAGGCAGGGGGTTTCCAACGAAAGATTATTT. Translating it yields CASSLRQGVSNERLF. The whole CDR3 sequence is CASSLRQGVSNERLFF.

About this clone: The gene names here belong to mouse. CDR3 bases read: TGTGCCAGCAGTGATACGGGGGCGCGCACCGGGCAGCTCTAC. This sequence encodes CASSDTGARTGQLY. The entire CDR3 is CASSDTGARTGQLYF. This chain uses TRBV13-1 with TRBJ2-2; D is perhaps TRBD1 or TRBD2 (6 bases each). Read data end 1 residue before the CDR3 end; the end is taken from the germline J gene. The CDR3 is 15 amino acids. The V gene lost 1 base and the J gene lost 4 bases, with 11 bases spanning the gap. Germline CDR1 and CDR2: NSHNY and SYGAGN.

As for this clone: Gene names are the mouse ones. The same CDR3 is also encoded by other DNA sequences in this sample. The CDR3 reads CASSLQGGQNTLYF. The sequenced CDR3 bases are TGTGCCAGCAGCTTACAGGGGGGTCAAAACACCTTGTAC. The chain uses TRBV3 and TRBJ2-4, with 7 bases matching TRBD1. The read terminates 1 residue ahead of where the CDR3 ends, so the germline J gene completes it. With V trimmed by 2 bases and J by 1 base, 0 bases remained unmatched. This CDR3 has 14 residues. Per the germline V gene, CDR1 is SNHLY and CDR2 is FYNGKV (reference sequence).

Points on this clone: Any gene name here is a mouse gene name. Coverage ceases 1 residue before the CDR3 finishes, and the germline J gene fills in the end. The sample contains more than one DNA sequence encoding this CDR3. V and J are TRBV26 and TRBJ1-1; no clear D gene. The CDR3 has 13 residues. V was trimmed by 4 bases and J by 0 bases, leaving 6 bases between them. From germline, CDR1 is KGHPV and CDR2 FQNQEV (reference sequence). The CDR3 bases that were read are TGTGCCAGCAGTCCTGGACAGAACACAGAAGTCTTC. As protein: CASSPGQNTEVF. In full, the CDR3 is CASSPGQNTEVFF. Complete variable domain (other parts from reference TRBV26 and TRBJ1-1): NSKVIQTPRYLVKGQGQKAKMRCIPEKGHPVVFWYQQNKNNEFKFLINFQNQEVLQQIDMTEKRFSAECPSNSPCSLEIQSSEAGDSALYLCASSPGQNTEVFFGKGTRLTVV.

As regards this clone: Mouse germline and gene names are used. The CDR3 is cut off 1 residue early in the read; its end comes from the germline J gene. The chain employs TRBV26 and TRBJ2-1; D remains unclear. Trimming took off 1 base at V and 3 bases at J, with 4 bases between the two ends. This CDR3 spans 13 amino acids. In germline, CDR1 is KGHPV, CDR2 FQNQEV (reference sequence). Here the CDR3 reads CASSLYGYAEQFF. CDR3 DNA, as far as it was read: TGTGCCAGCAGTCTGTATGGCTATGCTGAGCAGTTC.

To note about this clone: These gene names are mouse names. The missing CDR3 end, 1 residue past where the read stops, is filled in from the germline J gene. The rearrangement links TRBV3 to TRBJ2-7, with TRBD2 identical over 11 bases. CDR1 SNHLY and CDR2 FYNGKV come from the germline V gene (reference sequence). The J segment lost 0 bases and the V segment lost 5 bases, leaving 0 bases of the junction unmatched. CDR3 length: 14 amino acids. CDR3 loop: CASSDWGGSYEQYF. CDR3 DNA, as far as it was read: TGTGCCAGCAGCGACTGGGGGGGCTCCTATGAACAGTAC.

On this clone: Any gene name here is a mouse gene name. The DNA ends 1 residue before the CDR3 does, and the rest of the CDR3 is filled in from the germline J gene. V is TRBV13-1 and J is TRBJ2-1; D remains unclear. This CDR3 has 12 residues. Germline assignment: CDR1 NSHNY and CDR2 SYGAGN. V gave up 5 bases and J gave up 1 base, with 4 bases separating them. The sequenced part of the CDR3 DNA is TGTGCCAGCAGACAGAACTATGCTGAGCAGTTC. Translating it yields CASRQNYAEQF. The full CDR3 is CASRQNYAEQFF.

About this clone itself: The gene names given are mouse names. The read terminates 1 residue before the CDR3 end, so the remaining end is supplied by the germline J gene. J is TRBJ1-3 and V is TRBV26, with D maybe TRBD1 (5 bases). Germline loops: CDR1 KGHPV, CDR2 FQNQEV (reference sequence). The CDR3 extends over 14 amino acids. V dropped 4 bases and J dropped 1 base, with 8 bases sitting between them. The DNA read from the CDR3 is TGTGCCAGCAGTCGACAGAGATCTGGAAATACGCTCTAT. It encodes CASSRQRSGNTLY. The entire CDR3 sequence reads CASSRQRSGNTLYF.

To note about this clone: Genes and germline come from the mouse. The read ends 1 residue before the CDR3 terminus; that terminus is restored from the germline J gene. The rearrangement joins TRBV26 to TRBJ1-4, with D perhaps matching TRBD1 (6 bases). CDR3 length equals 14 residues. The germline V and J ends were trimmed by 4 bases and 2 bases, with 8 bases remaining between them. Germline CDR1 reads KGHPV; CDR2 reads FQNQEV (reference sequence). The chain's CDR3 is CASSQGQSNERLFF. The DNA read from the CDR3 is TGTGCCAGCAGTCAGGGACAATCCAACGAAAGATTATTT. Supplemented by reference TRBV26 and TRBJ1-4, the full variable domain reads NSKVIQTPRYLVKGQGQKAKMRCIPEKGHPVVFWYQQNKNNEFKFLINFQNQEVLQQIDMTEKRFSAECPSNSPCSLEIQSSEAGDSALYLCASSQGQSNERLFFGHGTKLSVL.

On this clone itself: All gene names here are mouse names. With the read ending 1 residue before the CDR3 end, the germline J gene is used to fill in that end. The rearrangement links TRBV16 to TRBJ2-5; the D gene is possibly TRBD2 (6 bases). With 0 bases removed from V and 8 bases from J, the gap between germline ends came to 9 bases. The CDR3 sequence is 13 residues long. The germline CDR1 and CDR2 sequences are SGHSA and FRNQAP. CDR3 bases read: TGTGCAAGCAGCTTAGAGCCCTGGGGCACCCAGTAC. It is translated as CASSLEPWGTQY. The full CDR3 sequence reads CASSLEPWGTQYF.

This clone came up a few times. Gene names are mouse gene names. The read finishes 1 residue shy of the CDR3 end, and the germline J gene is used to complete it. The rearrangement uses TRBV3 and TRBJ2-7; tentative D call: TRBD1 (5 bases). The CDR3 covers 12 residues. Trimming removed 4 bases from V and 4 bases from J, with 8 bases in between. CDR1 is SNHLY and CDR2 is FYNGKV in the germline V gene (reference sequence). The CDR3: CASSSDKYEQYF. CDR3 DNA, as far as it was read: TGTGCCAGCAGCTCGGACAAATATGAACAGTAC.

Concerning this clone: Here the gene names and germline are mouse. The read ends 1 residue early relative to the CDR3; the germline J gene fills the gap. The V and J genes are TRBV12-2 and TRBJ2-5; TRBD2 matches 12 bases. Germline V gene lookup returns CDR1 SGHLS and CDR2 HYDKME. Trimming took 3 bases from V and 2 from J; bases not matched to a gene: 8. This CDR3 is built from 17 residues. The CDR3 bases that were read are TGTGCCAGCTCTGTTCCGGGACTGGGGGGCGGCCAAGACACCCAGTAC. It codes for CASSVPGLGGGQDTQY. The whole CDR3 sequence is CASSVPGLGGGQDTQYF.

Regarding this clone: The gene names given are mouse names. The CDR3 extends 1 residue past the end of the read, so its final part is completed from the germline J gene. This specimen includes other DNA sequences encoding the same CDR3. J is TRBJ2-1 and V is TRBV3; 9 bases match TRBD2. The V segment lost 4 bases and the J segment 3 bases; nucleotides outside the gene matches: 1. The CDR3 length is 14 residues. Germline CDR1 and CDR2: SNHLY and FYNGKV (reference sequence). CDR3 DNA, as far as it was read: TGTGCCAGCAGCTCGACTGGGGGCTATGCTGAGCAGTTC. Its protein product is CASSSTGGYAEQF. Given in full, the CDR3 is CASSSTGGYAEQFF.

Regarding this clone: One end of the junction does not line up with germline, which may come from a read error. Gene names are mouse gene names. The read finishes 1 residue shy of the CDR3 end, and the germline J gene is used to complete it. The V call is TRBV26, the J call TRBJ2-4, with 7 positions matching TRBD2. Germline CDR1 reads KGHPV; CDR2 reads FQNQEV (reference sequence). The CDR3 loop spans 14 amino acids. The CDR3 DNA, read in part, is TGTGCCAGCAGCCGGACTGGAATTCAAAACGCCTTGTAC. Encoded protein: CASSRTGIQNALY. The whole CDR3 region reads CASSRTGIQNALYF.

As to this clone: The gene names given are mouse names. From the germline J gene comes the end of the CDR3, since the read stops 1 residue before it. The V and J genes are TRBV4 and TRBJ2-5, with D unclear. The CDR3 is 13 amino acids. From germline, CDR1 is LGHDT and CDR2 YNNKQL (reference sequence). V was shortened by 3 bases and J by 2 bases, with 6 bases between the two germline ends. CDR3 sequence reads: CASSYHGQDTQYF. Partial CDR3 DNA: TGTGCCAGCAGCTACCACGGCCAAGACACCCAGTAC.

Concerning this clone itself: Germline and genes: mouse. CDR3 loop: CASSLVGQGTEVFF. The CDR3 DNA, read in part, is TGTGCCAGCAGTCTGGTTGGACAGGGCACAGAAGTCTTC. The J gene is TRBJ1-1, the V gene TRBV26; 8 bases are a match to TRBD1. The read ends 1 residue before the CDR3 terminus; that terminus is restored from the germline J gene. V shed 2 bases and J 4 bases; nucleotides not matched to a gene: 3. This CDR3 has 14 residues. In germline, CDR1 is KGHPV, CDR2 FQNQEV (reference sequence). The full variable domain, rest sourced from reference TRBV26 and TRBJ1-1, is NSKVIQTPRYLVKGQGQKAKMRCIPEKGHPVVFWYQQNKNNEFKFLINFQNQEVLQQIDMTEKRFSAECPSNSPCSLEIQSSEAGDSALYLCASSLVGQGTEVFFGKGTRLTVV.